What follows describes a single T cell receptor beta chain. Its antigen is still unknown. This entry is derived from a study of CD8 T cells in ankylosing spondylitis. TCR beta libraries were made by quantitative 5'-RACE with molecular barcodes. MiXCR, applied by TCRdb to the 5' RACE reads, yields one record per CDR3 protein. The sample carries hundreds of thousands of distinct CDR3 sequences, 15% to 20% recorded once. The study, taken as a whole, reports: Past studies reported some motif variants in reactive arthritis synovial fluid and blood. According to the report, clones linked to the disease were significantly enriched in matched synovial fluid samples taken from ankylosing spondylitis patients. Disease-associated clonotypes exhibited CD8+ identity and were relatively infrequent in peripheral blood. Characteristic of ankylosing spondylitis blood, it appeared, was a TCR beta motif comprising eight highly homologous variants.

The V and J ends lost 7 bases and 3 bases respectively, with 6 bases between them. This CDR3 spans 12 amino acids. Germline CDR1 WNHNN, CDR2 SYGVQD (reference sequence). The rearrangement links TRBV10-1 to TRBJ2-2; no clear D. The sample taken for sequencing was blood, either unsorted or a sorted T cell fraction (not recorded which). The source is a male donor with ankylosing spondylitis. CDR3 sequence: CASKGDTGELFF. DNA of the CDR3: TGCGCCAGCAAAGGAGACACCGGGGAGCTGTTTTTT.